These 31 T cell receptor beta chains originate from one sample sequenced in a study of blood T cell repertoires in COVID-19 (dated by TCRdb to 2020 to 2021). Libraries were built with the immunoSEQ multiplex PCR assay. TCRdb holds this immuneACCESS table with in-frame rearrangements only. Some clones are missing; in checked studies, unresolved V genes explain under half, and the rest has no known cause. The sample table lists 25,000 to 30,000 clones, 80% to 90% of them with a count of one. In total, the top ten clones hold about 9.5% of the sample. The sample comprised peripheral blood. The receptors stem from a man aged 55 to 70 with acute or convalescent COVID-19.

This clone was detected a few times. The chain combines TRBV4-1 with TRBJ2-2; 12 nucleotides agree with TRBD2. The CDR3 consists of 21 residues. In germline, CDR1 is MGHRA, CDR2 YSYEKL. J lost 5 bases, V lost 1 base, and 17 bases had no gene match. Here the CDR3 reads CASSQGRYSRLAGAQTGELFF. CDR3 sequence (DNA): TGCGCCAGCAGCCAAGGCCGCTATTCTCGACTAGCGGGAGCCCAGACCGGGGAGCTGTTTTTT.

V and J are TRBV7-2 and TRBJ2-2; tentative D call: TRBD1 (6 bases). Germline CDR1 and CDR2: SGHTA and FQGNSA. Trimming removed 1 base at V and 4 bases at J, with 13 bases between. The CDR3 sequence is 16 residues long. The DNA for the CDR3 is TGTGCCAGCAGCTTAGGGGCGCGAGGGGGCACCGGGGAGCTGTTTTTT. Protein product: CASSLGARGGTGELFF.

The genes are TRBV11-2 and TRBJ2-1; 10 bases map to TRBD2. The CDR3 has 15 amino acids. Germline loops: CDR1 SGHAT, CDR2 FQNNGV. The trim removed 1 base at V and 8 bases at J, leaving 5 bases unmatched. Here the CDR3 reads CASSLVLAGLDEQFF. CDR3 nucleotides: TGTGCCAGCAGCTTAGTACTAGCGGGATTGGATGAGCAGTTCTTC.

V is TRBV2 and J is TRBJ1-1; D not certain. CDR3 length: 14 amino acids. Germline V lookup: CDR1 SNHLY, CDR2 FYNNEI. The V end was cut by 2 bases, the J end by 1 base, with 8 bases between. The CDR3 nucleotides are TGTGCCAGCAGTGAATTCATCCCGAACACTGAAGCTTTCTTT. Protein product: CASSEFIPNTEAFF.

For the CDR3, the DNA is TGTGCCAGCAGCCAAGGTGGCGGGGTAGTAGGGGGCTACACCTTC. It is translated as CASSQGGGVVGGYTF. The V and J genes are TRBV3-1 (or the pseudogene TRBV3-2) and TRBJ1-2; no reliable D call. The CDR3 sequence is 15 residues long. Trimming left V 1 base short and J 8 bases short, with 17 bases between. CDR1 is LGHDT, CDR2 YNNKEL, per germline (reference sequence).

The gene calls are TRBV15 and TRBJ1-1, with D perhaps matching TRBD1 (6 bases). V was trimmed by 3 bases and J by 1 base, leaving 12 bases between them. CDR3 length: 15 residues. Germline loops: CDR1 LNHNV, CDR2 YYDKDF (reference sequence). The CDR3 coding sequence is TGTGCCACCAGCAGCCCTCGGGGACAGAACACTGAAGCTTTCTTT. Protein product: CATSSPRGQNTEAFF. Full variable domain (missing parts from reference TRBV15 and TRBJ1-1): DAMVIQNPRYQVTQFGKPVTLSCSQTLNHNVMYWYQQKSSQAPKLLFHYYDKDFNNEADTPDNFQSRRPNTSFCFLDIRSPGLGDTAMYLCATSSPRGQNTEAFFGQGTRLTVV.

This chain connects TRBV9 to TRBJ1-4, with D tentatively TRBD1 (5 bases). The CDR3 consists of 15 residues. CDR1 SGDLS and CDR2 YYNGEE come from the germline V gene. V was cut by 0 bases and J by 0 bases, with 6 bases left in between. CDR3 nucleotides: TGTGCCAGCAGCGTAGGGGGGGCAACTAATGAAAAACTGTTTTTT. Residues: CASSVGGATNEKLFF. The full variable domain, with the rest looked up from reference TRBV9 and TRBJ1-4, is DSGVTQTPKHLITATGQRVTLRCSPRSGDLSVYWYQQSLDQGLQFLIQYYNGEERAKGNILERFSAQQFPDLHSELNLSSLELGDSALYFCASSVGGATNEKLFFGSGTQLSVL.

The CDR3 DNA follows: TGTGCCAGCAGCTCAAGCAGGGGAACCGGGGAGCTGTTTTTT. Translation gives CASSSSRGTGELFF. The chain has TRBV11-3 and TRBJ2-2; maybe TRBD1 (6 bases). Germline V gene sequence: CDR1 SGHNT, CDR2 YENEEA. The CDR3 totals 14 residues. V lost 4 bases to trimming and J lost 5 bases, with 11 bases between them.

This clone was counted a single time. This sequence joins TRBV7-3 and TRBJ1-1; D possibly corresponds to TRBD1 (6 bases). Germline V gene lookup returns CDR1 SGHTA and CDR2 FQGTGA. The CDR3 has 13 residues. V gave up 7 bases and J gave up 5 bases, with 14 bases separating them. The CDR3 DNA reads as TGTGCCAGCAACTCAGGGGAGGGGACTGAAGCTTTCTTT. Translating it yields CASNSGEGTEAFF.

The V call is TRBV6-5, the J call TRBJ1-4, with D perhaps matching TRBD1 (6 bases). This CDR3 has 16 amino acids. Germline V CDR1 and CDR2: MNHEY, SVGAGI. V lost 2 bases and J lost 5, with 15 bases in between. Written as DNA, the CDR3 is TGTGCCAGCAGTTACGCCTTCGGGGGGCAAAATGAAAAACTGTTTTTT. As protein: CASSYAFGGQNEKLFF.

This chain links TRBV28 with TRBJ1-2, with D possibly being TRBD1 (6 bases). V was cut by 4 bases and J by 4 bases, with 16 bases left in between. The CDR3 is 15 amino acids. The germline V gene has CDR1 MDHEN and CDR2 SYDVKM. CDR3 residues: CASSWTAGGSYGYTF. The CDR3 coding sequence is TGTGCCAGCAGTTGGACAGCCGGTGGGAGCTATGGCTACACCTTC.

The chain joins TRBV7-9 to TRBJ1-2; 8 nucleotides line up with TRBD1. Looked up from germline, CDR1 is SEHNR and CDR2 is FQNEAQ (reference sequence). After removal of 1 base from V and 3 bases from J, the junction contained 7 bases not matched to a gene. This CDR3 has 16 amino acids. In nucleotides, the CDR3 is TGTGCCAGCAGCTTAGATGCGGACAGGGAGGACTATGGCTACACCTTC. Encoded protein: CASSLDADREDYGYTF. The full variable domain, in which reference TRBV7-9 and TRBJ1-2 provide the parts outside the CDR3, is DTGVSQNPRHKITKRGQNVTFRCDPISEHNRLYWYRQTLGQGPEFLTYFQNEAQLEKSRLLSDRFSAERPKGSFSTLEIQRTEQGDSAMYLCASSLDADREDYGYTFGSGTRLTVV.

CDR3 in DNA: TGTGCCAGCAGCCAGACAGATTATAATTCACCCCTCCACTTT. It encodes CASSQTDYNSPLHF. The genes are TRBV28 and TRBJ1-6; perhaps TRBD1 as D (5 bases). V lost 6 bases and J 4 bases, leaving 10 bases between the germline ends. In germline, CDR1 is MDHEN, CDR2 SYDVKM. This CDR3 region has 14 residues. Full variable domain (remainder filled in from reference TRBV28 and TRBJ1-6): DVKVTQSSRYLVKRTGEKVFLECVQDMDHENMFWYRQDPGLGLRLIYFSYDVKMKEKGDIPEGYSVSREKKERFSLILESASTNQTSMYLCASSQTDYNSPLHFGNGTRLTVT.

V gene TRBV5-1 combines with J gene TRBJ1-2; D may be TRBD1 (5 bases). The ends were cut back, 0 bases at V and 4 bases at J, with 13 bases in the middle. Germline loops: CDR1 SGHRS, CDR2 YFSETQ. The CDR3 covers 15 residues. CDR3 region: CASSLAGGGFYGYTF. In DNA, the CDR3 is TGCGCCAGCAGCTTGGCCGGCGGGGGGTTCTATGGCTACACCTTC.

V is TRBV6-6 and J is TRBJ1-4, with D perhaps matching TRBD1 (5 bases). The germline gives CDR1 MNHNY, CDR2 SVGAGI (reference sequence). V shed 6 bases and J shed 0 bases, with 5 bases lying between them. The CDR3 spans 13 residues. CDR3 in DNA: TGTGCCAGCAGGGGGCCAACTAATGAAAAACTGTTTTTT. Protein product: CASRGPTNEKLFF.

The genes are TRBV4-1 and TRBJ1-2; 7 bases line up with TRBD1. V was clipped by 3 bases and J by 8 bases; unmatched bases: 12. The CDR3 length is 15 residues. Germline V CDR1 and CDR2: MGHRA, YSYEKL. The CDR3 sequence: CASSQRQGLEGGYTF. CDR3 nucleotide sequence: TGCGCCAGCAGCCAGCGACAGGGTTTAGAAGGCGGCTACACCTTC.

V gene TRBV7-9 combines with J gene TRBJ2-7; 11 bases agree with TRBD2. Germline V lookup: CDR1 SEHNR, CDR2 FQNEAQ (reference sequence). V lost 2 bases, J lost 7 bases, and 13 bases stayed unmatched. This CDR3 is 17 amino acids long. As DNA, the CDR3 is TGTGCCAGCAGCTTAACCGAATTAGCGGGAGGGCCGGGGGAGCAGTACTTC. Its protein product is CASSLTELAGGPGEQYF.

V is TRBV7-3 and J is TRBJ2-2; D is possibly TRBD2 (5 bases). The V end was cut by 5 bases, the J end by 8 bases, with 15 bases between. The CDR3 covers 14 residues. The germline V gene encodes CDR1 SGHTA and CDR2 FQGTGA. The CDR3 DNA reads as TGTGCCAGCAGCAGGACGGACTCGGCGGGGGAGCTGTTTTTT. This sequence encodes CASSRTDSAGELFF.

On this clone itself: An end of the junction does not agree with germline; a read error may underlie this. This sequence joins TRBV6-5 and TRBJ1-2; 8 bases match TRBD1. Looked up from germline, CDR1 is MNHEY and CDR2 is SVGAGI. This CDR3 is built from 13 residues. CDR3 sequence reads: CASRLTPSDREDF. The CDR3 DNA follows: TGTGCCAGCAGGCTTACCCCATCGGACAGGGAAGACTTC.

The chain recombines TRBV19 with TRBJ1-5, with 9 bases identical to TRBD1. Germline assignment: CDR1 LNHDA and CDR2 SQIVND (reference sequence). Trimming at V came to 4 bases and at J to 5 bases, leaving 6 bases not matched to a gene. CDR3 length equals 15 residues. Written as DNA, the CDR3 is TGTGCCAGTAGTACCGGGACAGGGCGGGATCAGCCCCAGCATTTT. Encoded protein: CASSTGTGRDQPQHF.

The DNA for the CDR3 is TGTGCCAGCAGCTTGAGCAGGGGTACTAATGAAAAACTGTTTTTT. This encodes CASSLSRGTNEKLFF. The chain couples TRBV5-4 to TRBJ1-4; a weak D match, TRBD1 (6 bases). V lost 1 base and J lost 2, with 9 bases in between. There are 15 residues in the CDR3. The germline CDR1 and CDR2 sequences are SGHNT and YYREEE (reference sequence).

The CDR3 DNA follows: TGCAGCGTTGGGGGGGACTGGAATCAGCCCCAGCATTTT. Its protein product is CSVGGDWNQPQHF. This sequence joins TRBV29-1 and TRBJ1-5, with TRBD1 as a possible D gene (5 bases). The CDR3 covers 13 residues. CDR1 and CDR2 from the germline V gene are SQVTM and ANQGSEA. Deletions cut 4 bases from V and 4 bases from J, with 11 bases between.

The V gene is TRBV28, the J gene TRBJ1-2, with 7 bases aligning to TRBD1. CDR3 length: 14 residues. CDR1 and CDR2 from the germline V gene are MDHEN and SYDVKM. Unmatched junction bases numbered 7, after V lost 6 bases and J lost 3 bases. CDR3 sequence (DNA): TGTGCCAGCAGCCCGGGACAGAGATACTATGGCTACACCTTC. Translated: CASSPGQRYYGYTF.

DNA for the CDR3: TGTGCCAGCAGTTACAGGGGGAACACTGAAGCTTTCTTT. Translating gives CASSYRGNTEAFF. The chain uses TRBV12-3 or TRBV12-4 and TRBJ1-1, with TRBD1 matching 7 bases. Unmatched junction bases numbered 0, after V lost 4 bases and J lost 1 base. CDR3 length: 13 amino acids.

This chain joins TRBV29-1 and TRBJ2-5; D is perhaps TRBD1 (6 bases). Trimming left V 8 bases short and J 2 bases short, with 15 bases between. Germline lookup yields CDR1 SQVTM and CDR2 ANQGSEA. The CDR3 has 13 residues. The CDR3 DNA reads TGCAGCTCAAGGACAGCCCCACAAGAGACCCAGTACTTC. Amino acids: CSSRTAPQETQYF. Full variable domain (remainder filled in from reference TRBV29-1 and TRBJ2-5): SAVISQKPSRDICQRGTSLTIQCQVDSQVTMMFWYRQQPGQSLTLIATANQGSEATYESGFVIDKFPISRPNLTFSTLTVSNMSPEDSSIYLCSSRTAPQETQYFGPGTRLLVL.

The rearrangement uses TRBV11-2 and TRBJ1-1; D uncertain. This CDR3 is built from 14 residues. Germline V gene data show CDR1 as SGHAT and CDR2 as FQNNGV. Between the trimmed V and J ends, which lost 5 bases and 3 bases, there was a span of 13 bases. In DNA, the CDR3 is TGTGCCAGCAGCCCCCGTGTCCGGGACACTGAAGCTTTCTTT. Protein product: CASSPRVRDTEAFF. Full variable domain (outside the CDR3, taken from reference TRBV11-2 and TRBJ1-1): EAGVAQSPRYKIIEKRQSVAFWCNPISGHATLYWYQQILGQGPKLLIQFQNNGVVDDSQLPKDRFSAERLKGVDSTLKIQPAKLEDSAVYLCASSPRVRDTEAFFGQGTRLTVV.

This chain uses TRBV2 with TRBJ2-2, with 7 bases that match TRBD1. This CDR3 has 15 residues. CDR1 is SNHLY, CDR2 FYNNEI, per germline. V shed 6 bases and J 4 bases; nucleotides not matched to a gene: 8. CDR3 protein: CASRTRQGSTGELFF. In nucleotides, the CDR3 is TGTGCCAGCAGGACGAGACAGGGATCCACCGGGGAGCTGTTTTTT.

The chain recombines TRBV10-1 with TRBJ1-2; 7 nucleotides match TRBD1. This CDR3 region has 14 residues. Trimming cost V 2 bases and J 8 bases; bases outside gene matches: 8. Germline V gene data show CDR1 as WNHNN and CDR2 as SYGVQD (reference sequence). This chain's CDR3 is CASSEARGIGGYTF. CDR3 in DNA: TGCGCCAGCAGTGAGGCCAGGGGGATTGGCGGCTACACCTTC.

This clone was seen a few times. The CDR3 sequence is CASSSSYNSPLHF. CDR3 bases: TGTGCCTCCTCGAGCTCCTATAATTCACCCCTCCACTTT. The chain uses TRBV30 and TRBJ1-6; D gene uncertain. Germline V gene data show CDR1 as GTSNPN and CDR2 as SVGIG (reference sequence). The V gene lost 7 bases and the J gene lost 0 bases, with 7 bases spanning the gap. The CDR3 extends over 13 amino acids.

The sample holds one count of this clone. The V gene is TRBV6-1, the J gene TRBJ2-3; 7 nucleotides align to TRBD1. Germline V gene sequence: CDR1 MNHNS, CDR2 SASEGT. Losses at the gene ends were 4 bases for V and 2 bases for J; bases not matched to a gene: 9. The CDR3 length is 16 residues. CDR3 region: CASSVRQGIFTDTQYF. Written as DNA, the CDR3 is TGTGCCAGCAGTGTCCGACAGGGAATCTTCACAGATACGCAGTATTTT.

The CDR3 protein is CASSSGQNNHYGYTF. The DNA for the CDR3 is TGTGCCAGCAGCTCGGGACAGAATAATCACTATGGCTACACCTTC. The chain is built from TRBV7-9 and TRBJ1-2, with 7 bases lining up with TRBD1. This CDR3 is 15 amino acids long. Trimming took 4 bases from V and 3 from J; bases not matched to a gene: 8. Germline V gives CDR1 SEHNR, CDR2 FQNEAQ (reference sequence). Full variable domain (outside the CDR3, taken from reference TRBV7-9 and TRBJ1-2): DTGVSQNPRHKITKRGQNVTFRCDPISEHNRLYWYRQTLGQGPEFLTYFQNEAQLEKSRLLSDRFSAERPKGSFSTLEIQRTEQGDSAMYLCASSSGQNNHYGYTFGSGTRLTVV.